This entry concerns a single T cell receptor (beta chain). Clones were read by immunoSEQ multiplex PCR, and TCRdb kept only the in-frame ones, dropping some. This table has over 350,000 clones, about 85% appearing once. This entry is derived from a study of blood T cell repertoires in COVID-19. The overall study: PBMCs, B-cell-depleted T cells, or T cells provided the cDNA or gDNA that made up the material.

The TCR was taken from a woman between 18 and 29 years old with acute COVID-19. The specimen sequenced was PBMCs or T cells enriched from blood (not recorded which).

The CDR3 nucleotides read TGTGCCAGCAGTGAGCGGGGGATCACAGATACGCAGTATTTT. Translated, it gives CASSERGITDTQYF. J is TRBJ2-3 and V is TRBV2; 7 bases map to TRBD2. Germline V gives CDR1 SNHLY, CDR2 FYNNEI. With 3 bases clipped from V and 2 bases from J, the junction kept 2 bases outside the gene matches. There are 14 residues in the CDR3.